The 6 T cell receptor beta chains below were found in one sample sequenced in a study of blood T cell repertoires in COVID-19. Using immunoSEQ multiplex PCR, the repertoire was profiled, and TCRdb retains in-frame clones only, with some absent. The table lists over 400,000 clones, around 85% of them singletons, with 3.2% in the top ten. The sample taken for sequencing was peripheral blood. These receptors came from a human donor in a cohort sampled during active COVID-19.

CDR3 DNA: TGTGCTAGTGGTTACCCGACTAGCGGGAGAAATGAGCAGTTCTTC. This encodes CASGYPTSGRNEQFF. The rearrangement links TRBV12-5 to TRBJ2-1; TRBD2 matches 12 bases. This CDR3 region has 15 residues. The germline gives CDR1 LGHNT, CDR2 FRNRAP. Trimming removed 4 bases from V and 7 bases from J; junction bases left unmatched: 5.

The genes are TRBV5-8 and TRBJ2-7; TRBD1 matches at 8 bases. CDR1 and CDR2 (germline): SGHTS, YDEGEE. The ends lost 4 bases at V and 2 bases at J; junction bases unmatched: 8. CDR3 length: 15 residues. Here the CDR3 reads CASSLMGQATYEQYF. In DNA form, the CDR3 reads TGTGCCAGCAGCCTGATGGGACAGGCTACCTACGAGCAGTACTTC.

V is TRBV5-6 and J is TRBJ1-2; TRBD1 matches 9 bases. The CDR3 is made up of 16 amino acids. The V gene's germline CDR1 is SGHDT and CDR2 YYEEEE. Losses at the gene ends were 5 bases for V and 7 bases for J; bases not matched to a gene: 15. CDR3 sequence: CASRERTGEMWGGYTF. DNA of the CDR3: TGTGCCAGCAGAGAAAGGACAGGGGAAATGTGGGGTGGCTACACCTTC.

The gene calls are TRBV5-8 and TRBJ1-2; D is perhaps TRBD1 (6 bases). Trimming removed 7 bases at V and 8 bases at J, with 18 bases between. The CDR3 sequence is 13 residues long. CDR1 and CDR2 from the germline V gene are SGHTS and YDEGEE. The CDR3 nucleotides are TGTGCCAGCGCTTGGAGCCCGACAGGCGGCTACACCTTC. It yields the protein CASAWSPTGGYTF.

The chain couples TRBV24-1 to TRBJ2-2; 10 bases line up with TRBD2. Germline V gene data show CDR1 as KGHDR and CDR2 as SFDVKD. J was trimmed by 6 bases and V by 4 bases; bases with no gene match: 7. The CDR3 runs to 16 residues. The CDR3 region is CATSDRAGGPSGELFF. The CDR3 DNA is TGTGCCACCAGTGACAGAGCGGGAGGGCCGTCCGGGGAGCTGTTTTTT.

This chain joins TRBV6-6 and TRBJ1-1; a weak D match, TRBD1 (5 bases). Trimming took 6 bases from V and 6 from J, leaving 20 bases between them. This CDR3 spans 15 amino acids. Germline CDR1 is MNHNY and CDR2 is SVGAGI (reference sequence). The CDR3 spells CASSLAREVGPEAFF. The CDR3 nucleotides read TGTGCCAGCAGCCTTGCTAGGGAGGTGGGGCCTGAAGCTTTCTTT.